This T cell receptor (beta chain) was found in a study of blood T cell repertoires in COVID-19. Study details: PBMCs, B-cell-depleted T cells, or T cells were the source of the cDNA or gDNA that made up the material.

CDR3 length: 15 residues. Trimming pared 5 bases from V and 7 bases from J, leaving 20 bases between. Looked up from germline, CDR1 is SGHTA and CDR2 is FQGNSA. Assay: immunoSEQ multiplex PCR; the TCRdb copy retains only in-frame clones and omits some. The sample yields under 200,000 clones, roughly 89% seen once. The gene calls are TRBV7-2 and TRBJ2-5, with D perhaps matching TRBD2 (6 bases). The receptor was isolated from a man between 18 and 35 years old with active or convalescent COVID-19. Material for sequencing was peripheral blood. CDR3 region: CASSPIRGSKGTQYF. The CDR3 DNA follows: TGTGCCAGCAGCCCCATCCGGGGGTCCAAGGGGACCCAGTACTTC.